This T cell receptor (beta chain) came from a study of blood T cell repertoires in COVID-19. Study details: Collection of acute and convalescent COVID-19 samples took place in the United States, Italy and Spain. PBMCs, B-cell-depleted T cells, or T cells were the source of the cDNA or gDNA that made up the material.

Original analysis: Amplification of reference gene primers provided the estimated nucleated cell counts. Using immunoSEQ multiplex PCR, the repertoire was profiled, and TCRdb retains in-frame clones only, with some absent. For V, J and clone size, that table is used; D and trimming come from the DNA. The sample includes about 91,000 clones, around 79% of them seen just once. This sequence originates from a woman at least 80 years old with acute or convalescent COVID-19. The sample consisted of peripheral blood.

CDR3 bases: TGTGCCAGCAGTTCCGGCTATGGCTACACCTTC. As protein: CASSSGYGYTF. This chain links TRBV6-5 with TRBJ1-2; D gene uncertain. The V gene lost 4 bases and the J gene lost 4 bases, with 4 bases spanning the gap. The germline CDR1 and CDR2 sequences are MNHEY and SVGAGI. This CDR3 is 11 amino acids long.